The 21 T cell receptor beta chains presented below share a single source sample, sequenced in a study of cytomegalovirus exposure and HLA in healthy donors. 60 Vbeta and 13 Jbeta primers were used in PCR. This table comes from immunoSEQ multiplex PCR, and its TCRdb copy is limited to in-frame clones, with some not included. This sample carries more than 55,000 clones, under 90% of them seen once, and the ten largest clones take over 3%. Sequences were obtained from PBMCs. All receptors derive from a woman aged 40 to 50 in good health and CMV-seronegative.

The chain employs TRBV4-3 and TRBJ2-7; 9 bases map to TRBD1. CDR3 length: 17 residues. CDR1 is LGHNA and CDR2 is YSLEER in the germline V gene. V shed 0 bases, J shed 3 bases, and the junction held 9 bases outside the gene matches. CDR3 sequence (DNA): TGCGCCAGCAGCCAAGAAGAGGGGACAGGGTCGATCTACGAGCAGTACTTC. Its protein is CASSQEEGTGSIYEQYF.

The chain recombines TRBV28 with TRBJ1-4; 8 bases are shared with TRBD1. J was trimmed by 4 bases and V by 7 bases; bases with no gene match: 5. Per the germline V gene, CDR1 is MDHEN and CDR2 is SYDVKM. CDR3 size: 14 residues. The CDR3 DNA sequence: TGTGCCAGCAAACAGGGGGTTTATAATGAAAAACTGTTTTTT. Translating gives CASKQGVYNEKLFF. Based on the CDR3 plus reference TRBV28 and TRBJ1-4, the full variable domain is DVKVTQSSRYLVKRTGEKVFLECVQDMDHENMFWYRQDPGLGLRLIYFSYDVKMKEKGDIPEGYSVSREKKERFSLILESASTNQTSMYLCASKQGVYNEKLFFGSGTQLSVL.

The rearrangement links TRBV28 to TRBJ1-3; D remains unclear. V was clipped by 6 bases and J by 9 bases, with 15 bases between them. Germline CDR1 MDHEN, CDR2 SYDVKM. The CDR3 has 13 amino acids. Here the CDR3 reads CASSFTAGGTIYF. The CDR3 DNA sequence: TGTGCCAGCAGCTTTACAGCGGGTGGCACCATATATTTT.

The CDR3 DNA reads TGTGCCAGCAGCATTAGCGCGAGAGACAATGAGCAGTTCTTC. Translating it yields CASSISARDNEQFF. The chain links TRBV21-1 to TRBJ2-1; TRBD2, the table's D call, lacks a check against the DNA. TRBV21-1 is a pseudogene. This CDR3 has 14 amino acids.

In nucleotides, the CDR3 is TGTGCTAGTGGTTTACAGGGATCCACCGGGGAGCTGTTTTTT. Encoded protein: CASGLQGSTGELFF. This chain links TRBV12-5 with TRBJ2-2; weak D call: TRBD1 (6 bases). The CDR3 has 14 amino acids. CDR1 LGHNT and CDR2 FRNRAP come from the germline V gene. V was trimmed by 3 bases and J by 4 bases, leaving 9 bases between them.

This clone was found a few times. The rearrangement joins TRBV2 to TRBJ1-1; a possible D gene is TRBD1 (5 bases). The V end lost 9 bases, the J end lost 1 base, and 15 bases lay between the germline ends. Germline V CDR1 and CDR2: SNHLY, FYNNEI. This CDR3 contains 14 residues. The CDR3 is CAREKGPENTEAFF. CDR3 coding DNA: TGTGCCAGAGAGAAGGGGCCCGAGAACACTGAAGCTTTCTTT.

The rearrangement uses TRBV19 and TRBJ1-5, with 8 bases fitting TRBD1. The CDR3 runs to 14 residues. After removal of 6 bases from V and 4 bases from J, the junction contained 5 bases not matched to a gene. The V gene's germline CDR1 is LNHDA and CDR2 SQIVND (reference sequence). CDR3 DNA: TGTGCCAGTAGAGAGGGACAGGTTAATCAGCCCCAGCATTTT. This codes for CASREGQVNQPQHF.

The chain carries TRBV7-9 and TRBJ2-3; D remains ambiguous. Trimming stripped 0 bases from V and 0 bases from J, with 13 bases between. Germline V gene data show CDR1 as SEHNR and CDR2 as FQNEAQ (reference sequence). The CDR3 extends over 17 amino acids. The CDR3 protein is CASSLAGVSRSTDTQYF. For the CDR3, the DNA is TGTGCCAGCAGCTTAGCGGGCGTCAGCAGAAGCACAGATACGCAGTATTTT.

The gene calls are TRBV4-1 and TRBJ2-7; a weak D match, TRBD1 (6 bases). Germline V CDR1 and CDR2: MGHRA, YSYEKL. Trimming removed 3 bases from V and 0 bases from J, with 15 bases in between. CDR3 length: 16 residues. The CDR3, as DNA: TGCGCCAGCAGCCAGAGCAGGGGCTCAGGCTCCTACGAGCAGTACTTC. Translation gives CASSQSRGSGSYEQYF.

CDR3 residues: CSGEAQETQYF. The CDR3 nucleotides read TGCAGTGGGGAGGCCCAAGAGACCCAGTACTTC. The genes are TRBV20-1 and TRBJ2-5; possible D gene TRBD2, 6 bases. Deletions cut 7 bases from V and 1 base from J, with 7 bases between. The CDR3 covers 11 residues. The germline V gene has CDR1 DFQATT and CDR2 SNEGSKA (reference sequence).

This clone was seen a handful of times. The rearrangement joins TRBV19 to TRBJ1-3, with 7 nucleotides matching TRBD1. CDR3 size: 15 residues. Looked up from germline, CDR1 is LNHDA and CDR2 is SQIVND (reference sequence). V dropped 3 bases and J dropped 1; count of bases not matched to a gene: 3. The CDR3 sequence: CASSMGQISGNTIYF. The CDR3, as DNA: TGTGCCAGTAGTATGGGACAGATTTCTGGAAACACCATATATTTT.

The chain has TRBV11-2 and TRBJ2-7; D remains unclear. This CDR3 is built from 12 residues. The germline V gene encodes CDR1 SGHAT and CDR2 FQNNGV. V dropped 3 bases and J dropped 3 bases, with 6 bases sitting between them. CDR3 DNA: TGTGCCAGCAGCTTTGAGAGCTACGAGCAGTACTTC. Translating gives CASSFESYEQYF. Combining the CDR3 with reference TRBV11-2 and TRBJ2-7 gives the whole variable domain EAGVAQSPRYKIIEKRQSVAFWCNPISGHATLYWYQQILGQGPKLLIQFQNNGVVDDSQLPKDRFSAERLKGVDSTLKIQPAKLEDSAVYLCASSFESYEQYFGPGTRLTVT.

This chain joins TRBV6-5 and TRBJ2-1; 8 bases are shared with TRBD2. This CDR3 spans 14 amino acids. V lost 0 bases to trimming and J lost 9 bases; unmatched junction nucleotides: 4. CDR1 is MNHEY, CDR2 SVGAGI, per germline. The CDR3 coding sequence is TGTGCCAGCAGTTACTCGACGGGACTAGGTGAGCAGTTCTTC. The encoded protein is CASSYSTGLGEQFF.

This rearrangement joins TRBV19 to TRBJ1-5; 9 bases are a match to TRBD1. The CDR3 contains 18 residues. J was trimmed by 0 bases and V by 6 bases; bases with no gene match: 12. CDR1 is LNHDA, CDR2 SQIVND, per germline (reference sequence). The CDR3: CASSAGTGNFYSNQPQHF. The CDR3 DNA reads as TGTGCCAGTAGCGCCGGGACAGGGAACTTTTATAGCAATCAGCCCCAGCATTTT.

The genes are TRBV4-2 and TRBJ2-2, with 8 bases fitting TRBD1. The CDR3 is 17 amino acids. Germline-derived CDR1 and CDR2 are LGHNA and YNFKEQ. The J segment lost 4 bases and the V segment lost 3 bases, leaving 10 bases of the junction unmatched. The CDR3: CASSQAFGTGPTGELFF. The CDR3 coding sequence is TGTGCCAGCAGCCAGGCATTTGGGACAGGTCCCACCGGGGAGCTGTTTTTT.

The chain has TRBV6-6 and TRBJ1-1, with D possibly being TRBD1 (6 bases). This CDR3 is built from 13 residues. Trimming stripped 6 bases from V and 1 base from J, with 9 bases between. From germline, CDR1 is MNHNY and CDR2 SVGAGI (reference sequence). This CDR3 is CASSPQGNTEAFF. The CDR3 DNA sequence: TGTGCCAGCAGCCCACAGGGGAACACTGAAGCTTTCTTT.

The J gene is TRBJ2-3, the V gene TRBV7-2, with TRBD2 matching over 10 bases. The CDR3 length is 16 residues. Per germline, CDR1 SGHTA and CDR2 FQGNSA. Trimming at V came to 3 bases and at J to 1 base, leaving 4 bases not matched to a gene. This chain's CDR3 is CASSFTGTSGTDTQYF. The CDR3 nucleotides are TGTGCCAGCAGCTTTACCGGGACTAGCGGCACAGATACGCAGTATTTT. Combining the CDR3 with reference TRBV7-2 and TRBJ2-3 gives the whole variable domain GAGVSQSPSNKVTEKGKDVELRCDPISGHTALYWYRQSLGQGLEFLIYFQGNSAPDKSGLPSDRFSAERTGGSVSTLTIQRTQQEDSAVYLCASSFTGTSGTDTQYFGPGTRLTVL.

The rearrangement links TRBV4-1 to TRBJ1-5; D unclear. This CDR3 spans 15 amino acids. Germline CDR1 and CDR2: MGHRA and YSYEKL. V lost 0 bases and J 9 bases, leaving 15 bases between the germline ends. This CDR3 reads CASSQEGGAVWPQHF. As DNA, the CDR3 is TGCGCCAGCAGCCAAGAAGGAGGAGCCGTTTGGCCCCAGCATTTT.

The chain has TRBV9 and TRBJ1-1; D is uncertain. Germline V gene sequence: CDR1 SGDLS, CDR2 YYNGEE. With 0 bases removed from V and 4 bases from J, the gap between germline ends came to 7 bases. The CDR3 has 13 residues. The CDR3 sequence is CASSVALATEAFF. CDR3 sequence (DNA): TGTGCCAGCAGCGTAGCCCTGGCCACTGAAGCTTTCTTT.

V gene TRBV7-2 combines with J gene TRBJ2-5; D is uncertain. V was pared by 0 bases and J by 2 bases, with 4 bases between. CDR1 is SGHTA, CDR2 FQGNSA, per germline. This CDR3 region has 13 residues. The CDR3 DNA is TGTGCCAGCAGCTTAGCAGAGCAAGAGACCCAGTACTTC. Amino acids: CASSLAEQETQYF.

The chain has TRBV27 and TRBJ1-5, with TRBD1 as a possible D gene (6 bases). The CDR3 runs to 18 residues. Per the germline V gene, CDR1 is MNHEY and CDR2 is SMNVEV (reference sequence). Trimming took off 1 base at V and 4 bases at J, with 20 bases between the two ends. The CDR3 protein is CASSLFGISGARNQPQHF. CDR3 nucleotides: TGTGCCAGCAGTTTATTTGGGATCTCAGGGGCCCGAAATCAGCCCCAGCATTTT.